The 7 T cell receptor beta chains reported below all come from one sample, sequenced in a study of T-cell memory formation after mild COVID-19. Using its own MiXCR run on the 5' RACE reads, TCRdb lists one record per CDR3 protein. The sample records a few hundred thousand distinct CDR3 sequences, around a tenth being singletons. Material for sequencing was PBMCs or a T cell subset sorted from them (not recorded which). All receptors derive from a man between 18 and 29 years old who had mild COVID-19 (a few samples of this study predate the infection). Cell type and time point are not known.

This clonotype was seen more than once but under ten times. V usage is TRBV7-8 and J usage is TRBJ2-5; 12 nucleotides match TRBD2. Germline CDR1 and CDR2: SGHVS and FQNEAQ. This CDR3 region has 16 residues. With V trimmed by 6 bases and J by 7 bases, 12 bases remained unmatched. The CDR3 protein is CASSLSASGGARTQYF. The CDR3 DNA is TGTGCCAGCAGTCTTAGTGCTAGCGGGGGGGCCAGGACCCAGTACTTC. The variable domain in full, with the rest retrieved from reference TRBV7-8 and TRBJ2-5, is GAGVSQSPRYKVAKRGQDVALRCDPISGHVSLFWYQQALGQGPEFLTYFQNEAQLDKSGLPSDRFFAERPEGSVSTLKIQRTQQEDSAVYLCASSLSASGGARTQYFGPGTRLLVL.

The CDR3 protein is CSASPSSGGPSTQYF. CDR3 nucleotide sequence: TGCAGTGCTAGCCCTTCTAGCGGGGGGCCATCGACCCAGTACTTC. V gene TRBV20-1 combines with J gene TRBJ2-5, with TRBD2 identical over 11 bases. The germline V gene has CDR1 DFQATT and CDR2 SNEGSKA (reference sequence). Trimming took 3 bases from V and 7 from J; bases not matched to a gene: 10. CDR3 length: 15 amino acids.

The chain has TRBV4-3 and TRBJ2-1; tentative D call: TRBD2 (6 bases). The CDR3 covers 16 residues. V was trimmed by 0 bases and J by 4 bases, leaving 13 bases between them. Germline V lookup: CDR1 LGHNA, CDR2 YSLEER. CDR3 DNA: TGCGCCAGCAGCCAAGAATCTAACGGGGGTTACAATGAGCAGTTCTTC. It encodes CASSQESNGGYNEQFF.

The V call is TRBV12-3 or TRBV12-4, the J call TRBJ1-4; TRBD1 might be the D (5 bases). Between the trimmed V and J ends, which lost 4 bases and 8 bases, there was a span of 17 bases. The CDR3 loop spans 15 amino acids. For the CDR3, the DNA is TGTGCCAGCAGTTATGGGACCTCGGGTATGGAAAAACTGTTTTTT. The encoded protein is CASSYGTSGMEKLFF.

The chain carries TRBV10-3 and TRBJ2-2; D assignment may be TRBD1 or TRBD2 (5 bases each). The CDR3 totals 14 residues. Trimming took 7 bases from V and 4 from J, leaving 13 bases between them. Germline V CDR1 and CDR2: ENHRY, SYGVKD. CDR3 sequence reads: CAIKTRDGTGELFF. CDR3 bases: TGTGCCATCAAAACCAGGGACGGCACCGGGGAGCTGTTTTTT.

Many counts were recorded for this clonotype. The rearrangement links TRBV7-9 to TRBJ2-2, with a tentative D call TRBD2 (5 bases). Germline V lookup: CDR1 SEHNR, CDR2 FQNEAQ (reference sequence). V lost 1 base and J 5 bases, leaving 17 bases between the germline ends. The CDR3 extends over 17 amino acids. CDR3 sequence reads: CASSLVRSDWTTGELFF. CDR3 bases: TGTGCCAGCAGCTTAGTCCGGTCCGACTGGACTACCGGGGAGCTGTTTTTT.

Here the CDR3 reads CASSESGYTEAFF. Written as DNA, the CDR3 is TGTGCCAGCAGTGAATCAGGTTACACTGAAGCTTTCTTT. The gene calls are TRBV6-2 or TRBV6-3 and TRBJ1-1, with D uncertain. CDR3 size: 13 residues. Germline lookup yields CDR1 MNHEY and CDR2 SVGEGT. The V gene lost 5 bases and the J gene lost 3 bases, with 10 bases spanning the gap.